The present T cell receptor (beta chain) was sequenced within a study of shared clonotypes between healthy human individuals (dated by TCRdb to 2019 to 2021). For context, the study as a whole: The cohort included three men and two women between 18 and 49 years of age. The study deeply sequenced blood TCR repertoires of 5 or 6 healthy adults to estimate repertoire size and the extent of clonotype sharing between individuals. Each donor's leukapheresis produced roughly between about 0.8 and 10 billion PBMCs. To increase sequencing depth and limit assay-specific biases, TCR repertoire library preparation and sequencing were carried out by different laboratories using diverse techniques. For each donor, CD4 naive and CD4 memory were each run on three plates, CD8 naive on two plates, and CD8 memory on one plate.

Summary of the overall study and its limitations: Incomplete sequencing was indicated by rarefaction of sorted-subset datasets, despite the large sequencing depth. When several donors were compared, the shared fraction of clonotypes was about 5% for naive CD4, roughly 3.4% for naive CD8, more than 2% for memory CD4, and 0.3% to 0.5% for memory CD8. Clonotypes shared by all four sorted-subset donors showed higher generation probabilities than non-shared clonotypes. Sampling was limited to blood, and TCR repertoires in tissue likely differ from TCR repertoires in blood. Because the study included a small number of donors, the genetic and exposure-history diversity represented was limited. Naive subsets generally had larger estimated clonotype richness than memory subsets did. Pairwise subsampling led to the expectation that sequencing depth would affect the degree of clonotype sharing among donors.

For this clone: Its target antigen remains unknown. The sample holds no much larger clone one base away, and base qualities are not on file.

Including the terminal cysteine and phenylalanine, the CDR3 comprises 13 residues. The entry retains the CDR3 DNA only, 39 bases that are in frame from base 1. A distance of 15 bases separates the germline ends of V and J, which lose 5 bases and 7 bases respectively. The germline V gene yields SGHTA for CDR1 and FQGNSA for CDR2. TCR CDR3 regions were amplified from genomic DNA by multiplex PCR using the deep immunoSEQ assay. Extracted genomic DNA from each cell subset was spread evenly across all wells of several immunoSEQ 96-well plates, with each plate serving as a replicate. For sorted subsets, about 210 ng of genomic DNA, equivalent to some 33,000 T cell genomes, went into each replicate PCR. The purified libraries were quantified using a Qubit 3.0 fluorometer, sized with a Bioanalyzer 2100, and then quantified again using the KAPA Library Quantification kit. Every immunoSEQ 96-well plate was sequenced on a separate single-read 150-cycle Illumina NextSeq 550 flow cell. As for how the authors treated the data: Because the immunoSEQ output included only junctional sequences and no quality scores, the filtering could not be the same as the filtering used for full-length reads. Sequences were annotated with PyIR, a Python wrapper for IgBLAST v1.9, using IMGT germline references to assign V/J genes and CDR3. Any read was removed if the V/J assignment was weak (E-value above 1e-6), the CDR3 was missing, or the read contained stop codons, out-of-frame junctions, or ambiguous translated residues. V3J clonotypes were defined by identical inferred V gene, J gene, and CDR3 amino acid sequence. Percentage overlap between repertoires was computed as shared unique clonotypes divided by the size of the smaller repertoire. Three approaches were used to assess repertoire richness: RTK rarefaction, the Chao1 estimator, and Recon v2.1 estimates of unobserved clonotypes. Generation probabilities for all TCRbeta clonotypes obtained by the gDNA method from a handful of donors were computed using OLGA. TCRdb took this table from immuneACCESS and kept in-frame rearrangements with V and J called. Such tables lack part of the clones; where checked against another copy, unresolved V genes explain under half of the gap, and the rest is unexplained. V and J calls and clone size are as listed in that table; D and trimming were resolved from the DNA. The sample records about 2,500,000 clones, approximately 94% of which are singletons. The ten largest clones add up to over 0.12% of the sample.

The donors were healthy, HIV-negative adults who had no recently reported acute infections or vaccinations. Every donor was a Caucasian adult residing in Nashville, Tennessee, USA. CD4+ T cells were enriched by magnetic negative selection; naive cells were then positively selected on CD45RA, and the negative fraction formed the memory subset. Blood was obtained by leukapheresis, after which PBMCs were separated by Ficoll-Histopaque density gradient centrifugation and cryopreserved in liquid nitrogen vapor phase. Purity and quantity of every magnetically sorted T cell population were checked by analytical flow cytometry. Genomic DNA was isolated from every sorted fraction and measured by UV absorbance on a Nanodrop 2000c.

Sequencing used naive CD4+ T cells sorted from blood. The cell subset or site label for this specimen denotes: CD45RA+ positively selected. The clonotype comes from a man younger than 35 in good health. The V and J segments used are TRBV7-2 and TRBJ2-7; no D gene call is confident. CDR3 sequence: CASSISSSGEQYF. The nucleotides are TGTGCCAGCAGCATCTCCTCGTCCGGAGAGCAGTACTTC.